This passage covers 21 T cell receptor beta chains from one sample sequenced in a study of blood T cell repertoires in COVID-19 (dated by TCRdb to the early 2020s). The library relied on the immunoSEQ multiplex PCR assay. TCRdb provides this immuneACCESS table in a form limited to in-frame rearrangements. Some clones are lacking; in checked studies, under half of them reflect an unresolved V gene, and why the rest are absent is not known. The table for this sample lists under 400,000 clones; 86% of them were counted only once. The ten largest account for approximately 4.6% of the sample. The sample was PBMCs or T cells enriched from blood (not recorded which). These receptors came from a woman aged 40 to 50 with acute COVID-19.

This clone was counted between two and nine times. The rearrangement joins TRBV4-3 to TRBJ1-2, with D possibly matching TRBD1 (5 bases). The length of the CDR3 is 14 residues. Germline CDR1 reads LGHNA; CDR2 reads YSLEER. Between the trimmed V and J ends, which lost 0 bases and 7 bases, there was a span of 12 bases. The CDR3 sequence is CASSQEFWGIGYTF. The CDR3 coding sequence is TGCGCCAGCAGCCAAGAATTTTGGGGCATTGGCTACACCTTC.

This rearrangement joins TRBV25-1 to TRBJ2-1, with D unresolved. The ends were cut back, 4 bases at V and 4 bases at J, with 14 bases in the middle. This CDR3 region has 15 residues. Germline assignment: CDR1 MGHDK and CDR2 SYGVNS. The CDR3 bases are TGTGCCAGCAGTGCCACAGCACAAATATACAATGAGCAGTTCTTC. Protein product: CASSATAQIYNEQFF.

Here the CDR3 reads CASSTGDRTREKLFF. The CDR3 nucleotides are TGTGCCAGTAGTACCGGGGATCGGACCCGTGAAAAACTGTTTTTT. V is TRBV19 and J is TRBJ1-4; D is unresolved. This CDR3 is built from 15 residues. The germline V and J ends were trimmed by 4 bases and 7 bases, with 16 bases remaining between them. Germline V lookup: CDR1 LNHDA, CDR2 SQIVND (reference sequence).

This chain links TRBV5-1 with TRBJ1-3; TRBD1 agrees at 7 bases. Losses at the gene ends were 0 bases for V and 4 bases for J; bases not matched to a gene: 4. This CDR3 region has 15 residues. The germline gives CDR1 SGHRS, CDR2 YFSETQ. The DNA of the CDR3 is TGCGCCAGCAGCTTGGGGACAGGCGTCGGAAACACCATATATTTT. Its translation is CASSLGTGVGNTIYF. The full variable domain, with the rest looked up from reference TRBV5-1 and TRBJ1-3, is KAGVTQTPRYLIKTRGQQVTLSCSPISGHRSVSWYQQTPGQGLQFLFEYFSETQRNKGNFPGRFSGRQFSNSRSEMNVSTLELGDSALYLCASSLGTGVGNTIYFGEGSWLTVV.

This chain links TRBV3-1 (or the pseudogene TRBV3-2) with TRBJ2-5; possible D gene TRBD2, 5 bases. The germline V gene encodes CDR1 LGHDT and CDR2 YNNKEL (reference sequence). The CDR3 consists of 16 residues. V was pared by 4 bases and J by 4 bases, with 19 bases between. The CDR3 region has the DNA TGTGCCAGCAGCCCAATCAGACCGGGATCGAGAGAGACCCAGTACTTC. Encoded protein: CASSPIRPGSRETQYF.

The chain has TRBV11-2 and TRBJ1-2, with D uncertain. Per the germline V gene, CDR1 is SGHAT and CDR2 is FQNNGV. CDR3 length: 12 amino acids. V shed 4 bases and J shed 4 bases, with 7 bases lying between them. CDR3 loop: CASSSEGYGYTF. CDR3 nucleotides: TGTGCCAGCAGCTCCGAGGGCTATGGCTACACCTTC.

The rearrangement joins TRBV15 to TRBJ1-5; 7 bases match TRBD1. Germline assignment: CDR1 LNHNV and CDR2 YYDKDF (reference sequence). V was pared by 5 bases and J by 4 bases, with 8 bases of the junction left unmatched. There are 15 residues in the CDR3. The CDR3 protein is CATSVRQGSNQPQHF. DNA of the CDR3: TGTGCCACCAGCGTGAGACAGGGCTCTAATCAGCCCCAGCATTTT.

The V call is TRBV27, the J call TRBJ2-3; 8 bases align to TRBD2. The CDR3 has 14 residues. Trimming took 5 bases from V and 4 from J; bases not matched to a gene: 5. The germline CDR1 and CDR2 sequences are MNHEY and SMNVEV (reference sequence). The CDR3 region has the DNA TGTGCCAGCAGTGGGACTAGTCTCGCAGATACGCAGTATTTT. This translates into CASSGTSLADTQYF.

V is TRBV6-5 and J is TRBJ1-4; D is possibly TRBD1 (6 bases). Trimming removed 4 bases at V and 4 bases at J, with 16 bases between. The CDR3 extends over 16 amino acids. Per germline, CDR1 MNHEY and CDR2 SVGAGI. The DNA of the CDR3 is TGTGCCAGCAGTTTAACCCCAGGGGTACTTAATGAAAAACTGTTTTTT. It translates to CASSLTPGVLNEKLFF.

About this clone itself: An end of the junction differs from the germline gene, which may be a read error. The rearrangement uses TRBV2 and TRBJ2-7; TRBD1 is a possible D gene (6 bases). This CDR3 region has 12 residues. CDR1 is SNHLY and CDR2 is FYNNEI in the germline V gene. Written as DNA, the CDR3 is TGTGCCAGCACTTCCTTGGGGGCTAGCAGACACTTC. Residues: CASTSLGASRHF.

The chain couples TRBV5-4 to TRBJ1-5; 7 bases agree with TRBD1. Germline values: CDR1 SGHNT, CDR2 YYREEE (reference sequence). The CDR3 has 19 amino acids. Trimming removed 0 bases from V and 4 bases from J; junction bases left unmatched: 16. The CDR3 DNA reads TGTGCCAGCAGCTTGGATCGAACAGGGGTAAATATTAGGAATCAGCCCCAGCATTTT. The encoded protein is CASSLDRTGVNIRNQPQHF.

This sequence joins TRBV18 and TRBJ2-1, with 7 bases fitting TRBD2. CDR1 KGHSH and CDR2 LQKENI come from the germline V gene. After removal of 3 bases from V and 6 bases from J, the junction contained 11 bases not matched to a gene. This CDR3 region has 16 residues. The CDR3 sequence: CASSPRLASGLNEQFF. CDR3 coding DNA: TGTGCCAGCTCACCCCGACTGGCTAGCGGTCTCAATGAGCAGTTCTTC.

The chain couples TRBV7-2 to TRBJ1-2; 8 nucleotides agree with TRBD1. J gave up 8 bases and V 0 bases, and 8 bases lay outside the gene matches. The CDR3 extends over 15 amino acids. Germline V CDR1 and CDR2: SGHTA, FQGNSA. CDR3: CASSLARTQGEGYTF. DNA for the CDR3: TGTGCCAGCAGCTTAGCGCGTACACAGGGGGAGGGCTACACCTTC. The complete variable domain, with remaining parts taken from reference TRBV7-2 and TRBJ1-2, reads GAGVSQSPSNKVTEKGKDVELRCDPISGHTALYWYRQSLGQGLEFLIYFQGNSAPDKSGLPSDRFSAERTGGSVSTLTIQRTQQEDSAVYLCASSLARTQGEGYTFGSGTRLTVV.

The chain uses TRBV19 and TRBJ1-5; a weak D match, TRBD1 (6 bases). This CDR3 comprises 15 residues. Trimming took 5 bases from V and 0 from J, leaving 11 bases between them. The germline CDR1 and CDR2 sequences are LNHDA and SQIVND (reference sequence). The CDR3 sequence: CASSAQGLSNQPQHF. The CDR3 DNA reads TGTGCCAGTAGTGCCCAGGGGCTTAGCAATCAGCCCCAGCATTTT.

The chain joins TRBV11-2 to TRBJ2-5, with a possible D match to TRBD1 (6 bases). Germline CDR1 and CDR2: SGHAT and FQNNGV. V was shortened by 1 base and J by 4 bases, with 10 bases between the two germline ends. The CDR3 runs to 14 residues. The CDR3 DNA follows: TGTGCCAGCAGCTTAGTGGGCAGGGGAGAGACCCAGTACTTC. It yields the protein CASSLVGRGETQYF. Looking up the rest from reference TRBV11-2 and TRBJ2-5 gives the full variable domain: EAGVAQSPRYKIIEKRQSVAFWCNPISGHATLYWYQQILGQGPKLLIQFQNNGVVDDSQLPKDRFSAERLKGVDSTLKIQPAKLEDSAVYLCASSLVGRGETQYFGPGTRLLVL.

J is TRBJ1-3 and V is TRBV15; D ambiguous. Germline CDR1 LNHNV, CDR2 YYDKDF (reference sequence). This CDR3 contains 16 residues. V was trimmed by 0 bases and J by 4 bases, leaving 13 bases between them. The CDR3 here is CATSRDRSGYGNTIYF. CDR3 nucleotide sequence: TGTGCCACCAGCAGAGACCGGTCGGGGTACGGAAACACCATATATTTT.

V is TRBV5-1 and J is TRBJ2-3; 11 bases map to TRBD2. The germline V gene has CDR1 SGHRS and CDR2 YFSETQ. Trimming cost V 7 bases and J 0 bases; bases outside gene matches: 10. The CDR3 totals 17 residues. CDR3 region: CASRDSGRAESTDTQYF. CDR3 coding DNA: TGCGCCAGCCGGGATAGCGGGAGGGCGGAGAGCACAGATACGCAGTATTTT. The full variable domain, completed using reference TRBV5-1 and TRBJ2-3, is KAGVTQTPRYLIKTRGQQVTLSCSPISGHRSVSWYQQTPGQGLQFLFEYFSETQRNKGNFPGRFSGRQFSNSRSEMNVSTLELGDSALYLCASRDSGRAESTDTQYFGPGTRLTVL.

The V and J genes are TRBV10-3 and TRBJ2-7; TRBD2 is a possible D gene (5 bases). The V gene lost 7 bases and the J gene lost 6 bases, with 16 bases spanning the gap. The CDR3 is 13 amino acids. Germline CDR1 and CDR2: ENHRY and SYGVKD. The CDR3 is CAITDSANGEQYF. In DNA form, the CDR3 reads TGTGCCATCACGGACTCGGCTAACGGCGAGCAGTACTTC.

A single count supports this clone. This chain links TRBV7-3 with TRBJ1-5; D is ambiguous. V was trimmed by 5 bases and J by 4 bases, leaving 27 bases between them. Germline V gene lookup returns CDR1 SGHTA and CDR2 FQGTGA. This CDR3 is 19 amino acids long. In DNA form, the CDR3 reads TGTGCCAGCAGCGGAAGGGCGGGCCCAAGACGGCGGGGTAATCAGCCCCAGCATTTT. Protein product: CASSGRAGPRRRGNQPQHF.

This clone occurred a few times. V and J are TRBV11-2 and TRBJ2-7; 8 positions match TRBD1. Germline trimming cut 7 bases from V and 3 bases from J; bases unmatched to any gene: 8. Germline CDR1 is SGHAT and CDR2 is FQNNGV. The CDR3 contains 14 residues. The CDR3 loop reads CASNGGQGLYEQYF. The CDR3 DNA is TGTGCCAGCAACGGCGGACAGGGTCTCTACGAGCAGTACTTC. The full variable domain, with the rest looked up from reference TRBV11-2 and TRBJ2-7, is EAGVAQSPRYKIIEKRQSVAFWCNPISGHATLYWYQQILGQGPKLLIQFQNNGVVDDSQLPKDRFSAERLKGVDSTLKIQPAKLEDSAVYLCASNGGQGLYEQYFGPGTRLTVT.

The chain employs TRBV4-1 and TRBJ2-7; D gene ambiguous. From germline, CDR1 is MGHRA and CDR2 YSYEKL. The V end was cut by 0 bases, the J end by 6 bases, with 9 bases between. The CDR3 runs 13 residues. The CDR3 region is CASSQDDWVEQYF. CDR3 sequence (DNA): TGCGCCAGCAGCCAAGATGACTGGGTCGAGCAGTACTTC.